A single sample is the source of the 16 T cell receptor beta chains below, sequenced in a study of blood T cell repertoires in COVID-19. TCRdb keeps only in-frame clones here, not all; method: immunoSEQ multiplex PCR. This table holds 200,000 or so clones, about 87% found once. Sequencing was performed on peripheral blood. The receptors here all came from a man between 65 and 79 years old with acute or convalescent COVID-19.

V and J are TRBV3-1 (or the pseudogene TRBV3-2) and TRBJ1-5, with TRBD1 identical over 7 bases. The V segment lost 4 bases and the J segment 8 bases; nucleotides outside the gene matches: 5. This CDR3 region has 13 residues. Per the germline V gene, CDR1 is LGHDT and CDR2 is YNNKEL (reference sequence). The CDR3 sequence: CASSPQGEKPQHF. The CDR3 nucleotides read TGTGCCAGCAGCCCTCAGGGGGAGAAGCCCCAGCATTTT.

The genes are TRBV29-1 and TRBJ2-2, with D unclear. Deletions cut 7 bases from V and 6 bases from J, with 9 bases between. The germline V gene encodes CDR1 SQVTM and CDR2 ANQGSEA. The CDR3 totals 11 residues. As DNA, the CDR3 is TGCAGCGCCCTATCCGCCGGGGAGCTGTTTTTT. It translates to CSALSAGELFF.

The genes are TRBV11-1 and TRBJ2-2, with 10 bases matching TRBD2. The ends lost 6 bases at V and 4 bases at J; junction bases unmatched: 8. Germline V gene data show CDR1 as SGHAT and CDR2 as FQDESV (reference sequence). There are 16 residues in the CDR3. CDR3 coding DNA: TGTGCCAGCAGGAAGCCGGGACTAGCGCCCACCGGGGAGCTGTTTTTT. It specifies CASRKPGLAPTGELFF.

The chain is built from TRBV21-1 and TRBJ2-1; the table gives TRBD1 as D, unverified against the DNA. TRBV21-1 represents a pseudogene. The CDR3 is 20 residues long. The CDR3 nucleotides are TGTGCCAGCAGCAAAGTCGAACAGCCTCCTACTTCGAGCTCCTACAATGAGCAGTTCTTC. Amino acid sequence: CASSKVEQPPTSSSYNEQFF.

This rearrangement joins TRBV10-3 to TRBJ2-3; D ambiguous. This CDR3 spans 17 amino acids. In germline, CDR1 is ENHRY, CDR2 SYGVKD. The V and J ends lost 6 bases and 6 bases respectively, with 25 bases between them. The CDR3 nucleotides are TGTGCCATCAGGCTCGAATGGTATGGCTCCCCCTCTGATACGCAGTATTTT. It specifies CAIRLEWYGSPSDTQYF.

J is TRBJ1-4 and V is TRBV27; TRBD1 aligns across 11 bases. CDR3 length: 15 amino acids. Trimming at V came to 4 bases and at J to 7 bases, leaving 5 bases not matched to a gene. CDR1 and CDR2 from the germline V gene are MNHEY and SMNVEV (reference sequence). CDR3 residues: CASSSPGTGGEKLFF. The CDR3 nucleotides read TGTGCCAGCAGTTCCCCCGGGACAGGGGGTGAAAAACTGTTTTTT.

The chain carries TRBV6-5 and TRBJ2-5, with TRBD1 matching over 7 bases. Germline CDR1 reads MNHEY; CDR2 reads SVGAGI. With V trimmed by 7 bases and J by 5 bases, 10 bases remained unmatched. The CDR3 sequence is 14 residues long. In DNA form, the CDR3 reads TGTGCCAGCACCTACGGACAGGCAGGGGAGACCCAGTACTTC. Protein sequence: CASTYGQAGETQYF.

The chain combines TRBV3-1 (or the pseudogene TRBV3-2) with TRBJ1-2; TRBD1 aligns across 7 bases. The V gene end was trimmed by 4 bases and the J gene end by 7 bases; junction bases not matched to a gene: 12. There are 15 residues in the CDR3. The V gene's germline CDR1 is LGHDT and CDR2 YNNKEL (reference sequence). DNA for the CDR3: TGTGCCAGCAGCCTCCTCGGGGACAGACAAGGTGGCTACACCTTC. This gives the protein CASSLLGDRQGGYTF.

The chain carries TRBV7-2 and TRBJ2-1; 10 bases fit TRBD1. CDR1 and CDR2 (germline): SGHTA, FQGNSA. The CDR3 totals 14 residues. V trimming: 3 bases; J trimming: 5 bases; junction bases outside the gene matches: 1. CDR3 in DNA: TGTGCCAGCAGCTTGGACAGGGGGAACAATGAGCAGTTCTTC. It translates to CASSLDRGNNEQFF.

V gene TRBV11-3 combines with J gene TRBJ2-3; weak D call: TRBD1 (5 bases). Germline-derived CDR1 and CDR2 are SGHNT and YENEEA. The CDR3 is 14 residues long. Trimming removed 5 bases at V and 1 base at J, with 10 bases between. The CDR3 DNA reads TGTGCCAGCAGCCTAACACAGGGCACAGATACGCAGTATTTT. It is translated as CASSLTQGTDTQYF.

J is TRBJ1-2 and V is TRBV19; 7 bases are a match to TRBD1. This CDR3 comprises 15 residues. Germline CDR1 is LNHDA and CDR2 is SQIVND (reference sequence). J gave up 3 bases and V 5 bases, and 9 bases lay outside the gene matches. This CDR3 is CASSLQGVFHYGYTF. CDR3 bases: TGTGCCAGTAGTCTGCAGGGGGTTTTTCACTATGGCTACACCTTC.

V gene TRBV7-9 combines with J gene TRBJ2-7, with TRBD2 identical over 8 bases. CDR3 size: 15 residues. The V segment lost 1 base and the J segment 2 bases; nucleotides outside the gene matches: 4. Germline V CDR1 and CDR2: SEHNR, FQNEAQ (reference sequence). The CDR3 spells CASSLVSGRAYEQYF. The DNA for the CDR3 is TGTGCCAGCAGCTTAGTAAGCGGGAGAGCCTACGAGCAGTACTTC.

This clone was observed a few times. The gene calls are TRBV6-4 and TRBJ2-1; 7 bases agree with TRBD2. Germline assignment: CDR1 MRHNA and CDR2 SNTAGT. J was trimmed by 8 bases and V by 0 bases; bases with no gene match: 4. The CDR3 sequence is 14 residues long. For the CDR3, the DNA is TGTGCCAGCAGTGACTCGGGAGGGCGGGATGAGCAGTTCTTC. The encoded protein is CASSDSGGRDEQFF.

The V call is TRBV6-5, the J call TRBJ1-2; D may be TRBD1 (5 bases). Germline CDR1 is MNHEY and CDR2 is SVGAGI. Trimming took 0 bases from V and 8 from J, leaving 7 bases between them. The CDR3 sequence is 12 residues long. CDR3 sequence reads: CASSYSAGGYTF. DNA of the CDR3: TGTGCCAGCAGTTACTCGGCAGGGGGCTACACCTTC.

The V gene is TRBV10-3, the J gene TRBJ2-2; maybe TRBD2 (7 bases). CDR1 and CDR2 from the germline V gene are ENHRY and SYGVKD. The CDR3 totals 16 residues. V dropped 4 bases and J dropped 5 bases, with 17 bases sitting between them. Written as DNA, the CDR3 is TGTGCCATCAGTGGGGGGGCGGGAGTATCAACCGGGGAGCTGTTTTTT. Residues: CAISGGAGVSTGELFF.

Turning to this clone: The identical CDR3 is also encoded by other nucleotide sequences in the sample. This chain joins TRBV2 and TRBJ1-2, with D perhaps matching TRBD1 (5 bases). The CDR3 is 12 residues long. Germline lookup yields CDR1 SNHLY and CDR2 FYNNEI. Trimming shortened V by 2 bases and J by 4 bases, and 5 bases separated the two germline ends. CDR3 nucleotide sequence: TGTGCCAGCAGTGAACAGGGCTATGGCTACACCTTC. It yields the protein CASSEQGYGYTF.